A selection of T cell receptor beta chains follows, all from one sample in a study of CD8+CD57+ T cells in acquired aplastic anemia. One entry per CDR3 protein, called by TCRdb with MiXCR from the reads. This sample has some 190,000 distinct CDR3 sequences; about 53% occur once, and the top ten carry roughly 15%. The sequencing input was sorted CD4+, CD8+, or CD8+CD57+ T cells (not recorded which) from PBMCs. These receptors came from a human donor in good health, serving as a control. CDR3s include the opening cysteine and the closing phenylalanine or tryptophan. A D gene is named only where the DNA matches it firmly. Some rows have no size entry. The others give once, few or many, or a class for an expanded clone.

>TRBV9|TRBJ2-2|14|many|TRBD1
CASSKGQGTGELFF
TGTGCCAGCAGCAAAGGACAGGGGACCGGGGAGCTGTTTTTT
>TRBV5-6|TRBJ2-7|14|once|.
CASTETPGTYEQYF
TGTGCCAGCACCGAAACTCCGGGTACGTACGAGCAGTACTTC
>TRBV18|TRBJ1-4|12|many|.
CASSPVDEKLFF
TGTGCCAGCTCACCTGTAGATGAAAAACTGTTTTTT
>TRBV7-9|TRBJ1-6|12|.|.
CASRVTNSPLHF
TGTGCCAGCAGGGTTACGAATTCACCCCTCCACTTT
>TRBV5-4|TRBJ2-1|14|.|TRBD1
CASNRQGIYNEQFF
TGTGCCAGCAACCGACAGGGAATCTACAATGAGCAGTTCTTC
>TRBV18|TRBJ2-5|14|few|.
CASSPYNPQETQYF
TGTGCCAGCTCACCTTACAACCCCCAAGAGACCCAGTACTTC
>TRBV6-5|TRBJ2-7|14|many|.
CASSYRGGDSEQYF
TGTGCCAGCAGTTACAGGGGGGGAGACTCCGAGCAGTACTTC
>TRBV6-5|TRBJ2-7|15|many|TRBD1
CASTKGTGGGYEQYF
TGTGCCAGCACCAAAGGGACAGGGGGAGGCTACGAGCAGTACTTC
>TRBV2|TRBJ1-2|14|.|.
CASSLTGTNYGYTF
TGTGCCAGCAGTTTAACAGGAACTAACTATGGCTACACCTTC
>TRBV12-5|TRBJ1-5|14|few|.
CASALGGLNQPQHF
TGTGCTAGTGCCCTCGGGGGGCTTAATCAGCCCCAGCATTTT
>TRBV6-4|TRBJ2-1|15|.|.
CASSERGSDYNEQFF
TGTGCCAGCAGTGAGCGGGGTAGCGACTACAATGAGCAGTTCTTC
>TRBV7-8|TRBJ2-5|16|.|TRBD2
CASSPATSGEGETQYF
TGTGCCAGCAGCCCAGCAACTAGCGGGGAAGGAGAGACCCAGTACTTC
>TRBV6-5|TRBJ1-4|14|many|TRBD1
CASRAGTANEKLFF
TGTGCCAGCAGGGCCGGGACAGCTAATGAAAAACTGTTTTTT
>TRBV15|TRBJ1-6|13|.|.
CATSRDVASPLHF
TGTGCCACCAGCAGAGATGTTGCATCACCCCTCCACTTT
>TRBV5-5|TRBJ2-3|16|many|.
CASSLRQGGVSDTQYF
TGTGCCAGCAGCTTAAGACAGGGAGGTGTGTCAGATACGCAGTATTTT
>TRBV20-1|TRBJ1-6|16|many|.
CSARDLGDTYNSPLHF
TGCAGTGCTAGAGATCTCGGGGATACCTATAATTCACCCCTCCACTTT
>TRBV12-3/TRBV12-4|TRBJ1-2|11|.|.
CASGEGNGYTF
TGTGCCAGCGGGGAGGGGAATGGCTACACCTTC
>TRBV7-9|TRBJ2-7|12|.|.
CASSLLWGEQYF
TGTGCCAGCAGCCTCTTATGGGGCGAGCAGTACTTC
>TRBV19|TRBJ2-7|14|.|.
CVSSMGGGDGEQYF
TGTGTCAGTAGTATGGGAGGTGGGGATGGGGAGCAGTACTTC
>TRBV24-1|TRBJ2-7|13|.|.
CATSDRRAAEQYF
TGTGCCACCAGTGATCGCAGGGCGGCCGAGCAGTACTTC
>TRBV19|TRBJ1-2|16|.|.
CASSMYLWGGDYGYTF
TGTGCCAGTAGTATGTACCTGTGGGGCGGGGACTATGGCTACACCTTC
>TRBV7-8|TRBJ1-2|15|.|TRBD1
CASSSATGVNYGYTF
TGTGCCAGCAGCTCAGCGACAGGGGTCAACTATGGCTACACCTTC